These T cell receptor beta chains were read from a single sample in a study of blood T cell repertoires in COVID-19. Clones were sequenced by immunoSEQ multiplex PCR, and TCRdb holds only the in-frame ones, with some missing. The sample gives about 210,000 clones, about four fifths of which show up once; about 9.8% is in the top ten. The specimen sequenced was PBMCs or T cells enriched from blood (not recorded which). The receptors shown here come from a woman in her forties or fifties with acute COVID-19. Each CDR3 is given without its conserved first and last residue. Clone size is given for some rows only: seen once, a few or many times, or a class if the clone is expanded.

clone size	V gene	J gene	CDR3 protein
-	TRBV18	TRBJ2-2	ASSLGQENTGELF
-	TRBV4-3	TRBJ1-3	ASSRDTSGNTIY
-	TRBV11-1	TRBJ2-7	ASSFSGTVGEQY
-	TRBV29-1	TRBJ2-3	SATGLAADTQY
-	TRBV7-2	TRBJ2-3	ASSLVRGATDTQY
-	TRBV6-5	TRBJ1-1	ASIPSRGRGTEAF
-	TRBV28	TRBJ2-7	ASSHKPGQDYYEQY
-	TRBV18	TRBJ1-2	ASSPDRGYGYT
-	TRBV7-9	TRBJ2-1	ASSPQQGARGEQF
-	TRBV10-3	TRBJ1-5	ATKGEGNQPQH
-	TRBV14	TRBJ2-7	ASSLNSGSTYEQY
few	TRBV25-1	TRBJ2-5	ASSAQGSRETQY
-	TRBV18	TRBJ2-1	ASSPQGVTDYNEQF
-	TRBV7-9	TRBJ2-7	ASSLDRGPTYEQY
-	TRBV28	TRBJ1-5	ASSAGSRPQH
few	TRBV5-1	TRBJ2-3	ASSSQGTDTQY
-	TRBV7-2	TRBJ2-1	ASSPRTGESNNEQF
-	TRBV15	TRBJ2-3	ATSRGLAGVPQDTQY
-	TRBV7-5	TRBJ2-7	VRSIRRHRDLSYEQY
-	TRBV7-9	TRBJ2-2	ASGQGIHTGELF
-	TRBV6-4	TRBJ2-1	ASSEWSGSGNNEQF
-	TRBV9	TRBJ2-1	ASSSGTSSINEQF
once	TRBV5-8	TRBJ2-7	ASSPGQRSYEQY
-	TRBV6-2/TRBV6-3	TRBJ2-7	ASSYDDSWYEQY
-	TRBV6-2/TRBV6-3	TRBJ2-7	ASSLNNRREQY
-	TRBV7-2	TRBJ1-4	ASSLGQGMFNEKLF
-	TRBV18	TRBJ2-2	ASSPQGGELF
-	TRBV28	TRBJ2-5	ASSSPGQGTETQY
-	TRBV29-1	TRBJ2-5	SASLSGGETQY
-	TRBV29-1	TRBJ2-3	SVGGQGMSDTQY
-	TRBV7-2	TRBJ2-1	ASSRGTGNNEQF
-	TRBV21-1	TRBJ1-2	ASSKRAPKGYT
-	TRBV6-5	TRBJ2-1	ASSYDSTRNEQF
few	TRBV15	TRBJ2-7	ATNTGTGGAYEQY
-	TRBV7-2	TRBJ2-3	ASSLARGSTDTQY
once	TRBV7-2	TRBJ2-7	ASSLGSGGMYEQY
-	TRBV7-9	TRBJ2-3	ASSFRRVGTDTQY
-	TRBV10-3	TRBJ2-7	AISRGTSGIYEQY
few	TRBV19	TRBJ2-3	ASSAQSAGEADTQY
-	TRBV28	TRBJ2-2	ASSERDRGDTGELF
-	TRBV27	TRBJ2-3	ASSYTGTGTSGRNTDTQY
-	TRBV5-6	TRBJ2-1	ASSFVDLGDEQF
-	TRBV6-6	TRBJ1-3	ASSQTGDSGNTIY
-	TRBV19	TRBJ2-6	ASIEGAISGANVLT
-	TRBV4-1	TRBJ2-1	ASSQSPAGGPSSYNEQF
-	TRBV6-2/TRBV6-3	TRBJ1-1	ASSYARGLDTEAF
-	TRBV18	TRBJ2-7	ASSGALYYEQY
-	TRBV9	TRBJ2-1	ASSGQGADHYNEQF
-	TRBV28	TRBJ2-1	ASSPLPGSSYNEQF
few	TRBV4-1	TRBJ2-2	ASSQGSSGGARGELF
-	TRBV19	TRBJ2-2	ASSEHTGELF
-	TRBV11-3	TRBJ1-6	ASSLDRGNSPLH
-	TRBV28	TRBJ1-3	ASSLPVGNTIY
-	TRBV28	TRBJ2-1	ASSQGAYEQF